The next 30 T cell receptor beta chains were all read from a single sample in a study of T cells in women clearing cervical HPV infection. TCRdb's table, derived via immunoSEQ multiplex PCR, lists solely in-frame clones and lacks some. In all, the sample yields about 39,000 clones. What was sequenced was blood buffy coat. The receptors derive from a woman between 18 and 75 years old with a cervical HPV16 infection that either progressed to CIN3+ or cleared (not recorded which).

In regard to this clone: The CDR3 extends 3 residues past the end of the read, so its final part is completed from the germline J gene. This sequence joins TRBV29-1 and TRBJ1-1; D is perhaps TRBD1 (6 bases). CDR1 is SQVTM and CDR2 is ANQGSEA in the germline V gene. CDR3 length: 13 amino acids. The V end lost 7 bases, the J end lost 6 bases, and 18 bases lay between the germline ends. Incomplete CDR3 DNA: TGCAGCGGGGGGGGGCAGCCCGGGGCTGAA. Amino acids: CSGGGQPGAE. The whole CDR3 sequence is CSGGGQPGAEAFF.

Partial CDR3 DNA: TGTGCCAGCACCGAGGGAAGGGGGAACACTGAA. Translating gives CASTEGRGNTE. The whole CDR3 protein reads CASTEGRGNTEAFF. This chain connects TRBV6-2 or TRBV6-3 to TRBJ1-1; D possibly corresponds to TRBD1 (5 bases). The read finishes 3 residues shy of the CDR3 end, and the germline J gene is used to complete it. V was clipped by 7 bases and J by 1 base, with 13 bases between them. This CDR3 is built from 14 residues. Germline CDR1 and CDR2: MNHEY and SVGEGT.

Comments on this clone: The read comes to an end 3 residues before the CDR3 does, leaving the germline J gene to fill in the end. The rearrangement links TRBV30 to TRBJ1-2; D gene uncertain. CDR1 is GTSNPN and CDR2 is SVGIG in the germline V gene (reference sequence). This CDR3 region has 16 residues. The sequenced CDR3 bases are TGTGCCTGGAGTGGACTAGCGGGAGTCGTAAACTACGAC. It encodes CAWSGLAGVVNYD. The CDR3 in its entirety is CAWSGLAGVVNYDYTF.

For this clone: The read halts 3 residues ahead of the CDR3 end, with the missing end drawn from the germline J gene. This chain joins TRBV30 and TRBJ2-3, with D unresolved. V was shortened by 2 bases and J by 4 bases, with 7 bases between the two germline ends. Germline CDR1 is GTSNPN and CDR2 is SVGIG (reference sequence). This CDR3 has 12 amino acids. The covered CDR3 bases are TGTGCCTGGAGTCCGTTCGCAGATACG. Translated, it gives CAWSPFADT. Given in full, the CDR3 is CAWSPFADTQYF.

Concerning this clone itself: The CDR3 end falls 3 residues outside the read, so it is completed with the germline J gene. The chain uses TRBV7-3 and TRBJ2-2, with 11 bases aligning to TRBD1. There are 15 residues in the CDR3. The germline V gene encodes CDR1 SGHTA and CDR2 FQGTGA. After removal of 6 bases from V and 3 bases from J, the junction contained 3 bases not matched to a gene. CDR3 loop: CASRTGQGDTGELFF. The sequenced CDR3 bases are TGTGCCAGCAGGACGGGACAGGGGGACACCGGGGAG. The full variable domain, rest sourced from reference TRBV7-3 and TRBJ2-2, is GAGVSQTPSNKVTEKGKYVELRCDPISGHTALYWYRQSLGQGPEFLIYFQGTGAADDSGLPNDRFFAVRPEGSVSTLKIQRTERGDSAVYLCASRTGQGDTGELFFGEGSRLTVL.

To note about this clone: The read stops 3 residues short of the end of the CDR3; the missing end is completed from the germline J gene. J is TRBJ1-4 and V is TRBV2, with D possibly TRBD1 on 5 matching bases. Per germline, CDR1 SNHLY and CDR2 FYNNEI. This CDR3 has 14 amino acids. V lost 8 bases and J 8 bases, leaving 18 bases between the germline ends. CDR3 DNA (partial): TGTGCCAGCGATTCCCGCGGGGGGAGGGAAAAA. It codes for CASDSRGGREK. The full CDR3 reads CASDSRGGREKLFF.

The part of the CDR3 DNA that was read is TGTGCCAGCTCCGGGGATCACTATGGC. Amino acids: CASSGDHYG. The CDR3 as a whole reads CASSGDHYGYTF. The chain recombines TRBV18 with TRBJ1-2; D remains ambiguous. The read stops 3 residues short of the end of the CDR3; the missing end is completed from the germline J gene. Germline V gene sequence: CDR1 KGHSH, CDR2 LQKENI. CDR3 length equals 12 residues. Trimming cost V 6 bases and J 3 bases, with 8 bases left between them.

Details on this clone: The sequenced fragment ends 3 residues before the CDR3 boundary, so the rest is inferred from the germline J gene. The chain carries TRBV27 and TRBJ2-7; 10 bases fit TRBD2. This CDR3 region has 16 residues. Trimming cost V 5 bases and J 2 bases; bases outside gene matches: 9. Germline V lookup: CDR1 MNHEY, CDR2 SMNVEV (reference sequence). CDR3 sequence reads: CASSLLTSGHTYEQYF. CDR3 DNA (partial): TGTGCCAGCAGTCTCCTGACTAGCGGGCATACCTACGAG.

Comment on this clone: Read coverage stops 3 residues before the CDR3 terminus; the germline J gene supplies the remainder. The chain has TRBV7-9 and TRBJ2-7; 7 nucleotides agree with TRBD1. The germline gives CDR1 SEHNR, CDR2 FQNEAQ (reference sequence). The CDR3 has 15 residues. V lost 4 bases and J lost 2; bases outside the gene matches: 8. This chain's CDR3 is CASSSTPTGTYEQYF. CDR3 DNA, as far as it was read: TGTGCCAGCAGCTCAACTCCGACAGGGACCTACGAG.

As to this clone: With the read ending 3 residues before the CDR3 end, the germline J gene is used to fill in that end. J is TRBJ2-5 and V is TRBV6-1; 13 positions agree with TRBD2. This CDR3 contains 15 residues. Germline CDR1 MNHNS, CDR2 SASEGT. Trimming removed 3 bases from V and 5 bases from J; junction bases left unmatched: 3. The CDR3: CASSDTSGRVETQYF. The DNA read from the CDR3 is TGTGCCAGCAGTGATACTAGCGGGAGGGTGGAGACC.

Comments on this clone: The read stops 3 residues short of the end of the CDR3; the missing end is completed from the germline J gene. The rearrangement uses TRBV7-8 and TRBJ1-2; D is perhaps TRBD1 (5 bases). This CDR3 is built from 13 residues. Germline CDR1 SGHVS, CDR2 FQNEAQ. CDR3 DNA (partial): TGTGCCAGCAGCTTAAGGGGAATCGGGGGC. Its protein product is CASSLRGIGG. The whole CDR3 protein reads CASSLRGIGGYTF.

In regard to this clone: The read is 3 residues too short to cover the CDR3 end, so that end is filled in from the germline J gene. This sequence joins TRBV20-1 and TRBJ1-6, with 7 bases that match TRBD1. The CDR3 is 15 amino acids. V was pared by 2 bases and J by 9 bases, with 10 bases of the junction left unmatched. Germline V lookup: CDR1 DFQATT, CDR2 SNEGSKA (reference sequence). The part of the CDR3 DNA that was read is TGCAGTGCTAGACCCGAGGGACAGAAAACTTCACCC. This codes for CSARPEGQKTSP. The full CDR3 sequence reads CSARPEGQKTSPLHF.

CDR3 residues: CAWNPWNSGRAGELFF. Partial CDR3 DNA: TGTGCCTGGAACCCCTGGAATAGCGGGAGAGCGGGGGAG. This chain joins TRBV30 and TRBJ2-2, with 9 bases fitting TRBD2. The read falls 3 residues short of the CDR3 end, and the missing part is taken from the germline J gene. The CDR3 extends over 16 amino acids. V trimming: 4 bases; J trimming: 8 bases; junction bases outside the gene matches: 14. In germline, CDR1 is GTSNPN, CDR2 SVGIG (reference sequence).

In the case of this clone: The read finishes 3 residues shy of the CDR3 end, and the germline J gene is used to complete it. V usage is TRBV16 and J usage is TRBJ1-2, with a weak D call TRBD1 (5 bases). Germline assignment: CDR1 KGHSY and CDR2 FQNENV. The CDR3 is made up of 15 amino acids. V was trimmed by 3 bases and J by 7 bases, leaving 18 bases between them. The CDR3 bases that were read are TGTGCCAGCAGCCACTCTCCTGGGACTTCGACTGGC. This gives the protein CASSHSPGTSTG. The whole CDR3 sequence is CASSHSPGTSTGYTF.

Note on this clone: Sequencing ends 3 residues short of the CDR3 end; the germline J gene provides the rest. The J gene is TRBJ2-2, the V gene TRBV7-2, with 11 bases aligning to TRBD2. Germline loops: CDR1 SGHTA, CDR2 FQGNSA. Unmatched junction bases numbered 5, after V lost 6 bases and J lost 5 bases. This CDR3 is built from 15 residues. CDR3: CASSFTSGRTGELFF. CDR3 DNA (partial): TGTGCCAGCAGTTTCACTAGCGGGAGAACCGGGGAG.

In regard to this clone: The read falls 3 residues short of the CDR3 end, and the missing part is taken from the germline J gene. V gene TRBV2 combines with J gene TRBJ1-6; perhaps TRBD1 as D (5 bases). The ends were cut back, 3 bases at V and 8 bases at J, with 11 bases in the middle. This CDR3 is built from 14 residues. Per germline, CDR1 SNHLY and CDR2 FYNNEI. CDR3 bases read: TGTGCCAGCAGTGAGCAGGGAGCCTATTCACCC. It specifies CASSEQGAYSP. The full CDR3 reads CASSEQGAYSPLHF.

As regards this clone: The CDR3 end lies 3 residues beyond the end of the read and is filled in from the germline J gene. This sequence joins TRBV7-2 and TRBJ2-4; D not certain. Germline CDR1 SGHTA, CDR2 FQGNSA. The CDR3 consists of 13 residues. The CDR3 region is CASSFDPYSGQYF. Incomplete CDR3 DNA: TGTGCCAGCAGCTTCGATCCCTACTCTGGT. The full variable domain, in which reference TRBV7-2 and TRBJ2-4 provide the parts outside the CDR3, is GAGVSQSPSNKVTEKGKDVELRCDPISGHTALYWYRQSLGQGLEFLIYFQGNSAPDKSGLPSDRFSAERTGGSVSTLTIQRTQQEDSAVYLCASSFDPYSGQYFGAGTRLSVL.

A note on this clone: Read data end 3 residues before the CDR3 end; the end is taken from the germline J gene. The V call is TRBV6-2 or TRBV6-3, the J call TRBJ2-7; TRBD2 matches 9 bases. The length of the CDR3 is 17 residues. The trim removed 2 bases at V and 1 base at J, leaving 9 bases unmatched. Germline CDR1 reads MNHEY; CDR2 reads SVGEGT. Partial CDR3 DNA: TGTGCCAGCAGTTACCCTATTAGCGGGAGCCCTTCCTACGAG. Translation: CASSYPISGSPSYE. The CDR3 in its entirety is CASSYPISGSPSYEQYF.

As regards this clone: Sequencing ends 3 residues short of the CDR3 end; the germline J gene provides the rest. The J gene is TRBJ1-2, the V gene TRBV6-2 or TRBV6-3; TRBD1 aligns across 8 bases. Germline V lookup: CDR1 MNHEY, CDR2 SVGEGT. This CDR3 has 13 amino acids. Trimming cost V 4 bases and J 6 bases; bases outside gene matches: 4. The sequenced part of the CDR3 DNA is TGTGCCAGCAGTTCGACAGGGGAACATGGC. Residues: CASSSTGEHG. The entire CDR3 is CASSSTGEHGYTF.

The sequenced part of the CDR3 DNA is TGTGCCAGTAGCCCCCGGACAGGGGACCACGAG. As protein: CASSPRTGDHE. The CDR3 in its entirety is CASSPRTGDHEQYF. The rearrangement uses TRBV19 and TRBJ2-7; 9 bases are shared with TRBD1. The read stops 3 residues short of the end of the CDR3; the missing end is completed from the germline J gene. V shed 6 bases, J shed 5 bases, and the junction held 8 bases outside the gene matches. The CDR3 covers 14 residues. The germline gives CDR1 LNHDA, CDR2 SQIVND (reference sequence).

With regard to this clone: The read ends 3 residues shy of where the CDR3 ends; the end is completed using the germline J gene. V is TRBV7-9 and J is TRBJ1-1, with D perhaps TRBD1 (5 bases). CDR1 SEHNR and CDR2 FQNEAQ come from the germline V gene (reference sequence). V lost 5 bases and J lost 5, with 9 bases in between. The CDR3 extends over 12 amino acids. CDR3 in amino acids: CASSLRGTEAFF. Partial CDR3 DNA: TGTGCCAGCAGCCTAAGGGGAACTGAA. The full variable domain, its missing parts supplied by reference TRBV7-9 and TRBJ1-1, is DTGVSQNPRHKITKRGQNVTFRCDPISEHNRLYWYRQTLGQGPEFLTYFQNEAQLEKSRLLSDRFSAERPKGSFSTLEIQRTEQGDSAMYLCASSLRGTEAFFGQGTRLTVV.

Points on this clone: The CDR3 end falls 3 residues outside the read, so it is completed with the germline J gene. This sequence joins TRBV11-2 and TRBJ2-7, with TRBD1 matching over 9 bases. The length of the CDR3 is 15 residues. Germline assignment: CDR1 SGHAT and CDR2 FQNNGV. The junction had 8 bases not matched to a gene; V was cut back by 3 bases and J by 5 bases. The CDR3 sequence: CASSLGTGRLDEQYF. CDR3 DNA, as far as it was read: TGTGCCAGCAGCTTGGGGACAGGGAGATTGGACGAG. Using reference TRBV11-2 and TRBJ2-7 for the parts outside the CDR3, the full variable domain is EAGVAQSPRYKIIEKRQSVAFWCNPISGHATLYWYQQILGQGPKLLIQFQNNGVVDDSQLPKDRFSAERLKGVDSTLKIQPAKLEDSAVYLCASSLGTGRLDEQYFGPGTRLTVT.

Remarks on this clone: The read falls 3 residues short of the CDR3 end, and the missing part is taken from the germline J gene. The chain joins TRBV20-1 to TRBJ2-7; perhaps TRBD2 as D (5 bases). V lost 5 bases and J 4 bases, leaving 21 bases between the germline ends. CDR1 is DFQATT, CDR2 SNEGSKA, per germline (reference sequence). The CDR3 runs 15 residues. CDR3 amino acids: CSAVPFADTRYEQYF. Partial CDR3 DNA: TGCAGTGCTGTTCCCTTCGCAGACACTAGATACGAG.

The DNA read from the CDR3 is TGCAGTGCCCGCTCCAGGATTAACTATGGC. It translates to CSARSRINYG. The full CDR3 is CSARSRINYGYTF. The chain carries TRBV20-1 and TRBJ1-2; D is undetermined. The CDR3 extends 3 residues past the end of the read, so its final part is completed from the germline J gene. Germline CDR1 and CDR2: DFQATT and SNEGSKA (reference sequence). The CDR3 has 13 amino acids. Trimming stripped 6 bases from V and 1 base from J, with 12 bases between.

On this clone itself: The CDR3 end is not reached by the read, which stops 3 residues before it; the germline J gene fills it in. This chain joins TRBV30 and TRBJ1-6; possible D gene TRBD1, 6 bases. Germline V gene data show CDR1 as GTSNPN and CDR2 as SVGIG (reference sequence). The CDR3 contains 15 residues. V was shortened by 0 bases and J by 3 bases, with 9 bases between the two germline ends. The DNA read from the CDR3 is TGTGCCTGGAGTGTAAGGGGGAACTATAATTCACCC. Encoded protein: CAWSVRGNYNSP. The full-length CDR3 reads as CAWSVRGNYNSPLHF.

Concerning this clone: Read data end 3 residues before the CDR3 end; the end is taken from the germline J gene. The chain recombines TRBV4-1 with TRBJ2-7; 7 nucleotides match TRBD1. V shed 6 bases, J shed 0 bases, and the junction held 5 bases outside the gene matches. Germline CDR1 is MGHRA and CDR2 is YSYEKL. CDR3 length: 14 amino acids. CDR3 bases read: TGCGCCAGCAGGGAGAGACAGGGCTCCTACGAG. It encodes CASRERQGSYE. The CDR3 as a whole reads CASRERQGSYEQYF.

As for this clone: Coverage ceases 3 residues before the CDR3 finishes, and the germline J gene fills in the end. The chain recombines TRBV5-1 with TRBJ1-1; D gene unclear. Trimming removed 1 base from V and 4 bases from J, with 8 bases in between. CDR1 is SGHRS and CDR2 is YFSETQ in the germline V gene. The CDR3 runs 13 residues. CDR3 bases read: TGCGCCAGCAGCTTGTTCTTGTCCACTGAA. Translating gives CASSLFLSTE. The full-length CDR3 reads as CASSLFLSTEAFF.

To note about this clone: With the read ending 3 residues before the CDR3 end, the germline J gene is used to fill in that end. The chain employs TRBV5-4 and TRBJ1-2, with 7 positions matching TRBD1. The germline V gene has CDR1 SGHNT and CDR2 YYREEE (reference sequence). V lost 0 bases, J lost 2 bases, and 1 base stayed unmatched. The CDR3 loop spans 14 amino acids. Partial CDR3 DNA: TGTGCCAGCAGCTTGGGACAGGGAAACTATGGC. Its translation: CASSLGQGNYG. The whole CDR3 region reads CASSLGQGNYGYTF.

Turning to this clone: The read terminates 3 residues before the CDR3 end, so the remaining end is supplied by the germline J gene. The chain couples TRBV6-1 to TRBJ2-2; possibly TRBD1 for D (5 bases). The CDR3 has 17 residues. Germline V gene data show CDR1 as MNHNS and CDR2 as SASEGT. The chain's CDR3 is CASSEVIIRQSNSPLFF. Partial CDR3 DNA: TGTGCCAGCAGTGAAGTAATAATTCGACAGTCCAATTCACCG.

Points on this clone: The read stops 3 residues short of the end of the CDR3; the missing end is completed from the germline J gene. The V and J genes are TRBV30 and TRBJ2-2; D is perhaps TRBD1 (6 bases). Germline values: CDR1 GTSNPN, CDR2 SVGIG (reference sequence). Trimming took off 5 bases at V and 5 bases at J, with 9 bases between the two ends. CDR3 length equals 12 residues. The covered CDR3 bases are TGTGCCTGGGGCCAGGGGACCGGGGAG. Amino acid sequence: CAWGQGTGE. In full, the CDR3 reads CAWGQGTGELFF.